This T cell receptor beta chain was recorded in a study of CD8 T cells in ankylosing spondylitis. Notes on the study in general: Disease-associated clones were reportedly significantly overrepresented in matched ankylosing spondylitis synovial fluid. Disease-associated clones were CD8+ and fairly uncommon in peripheral blood. Earlier studies detected some motif variants in reactive arthritis synovial fluid and blood. A TCR beta motif of fewer than ten highly homologous variants seemed to mark ankylosing spondylitis blood.

V gave up 6 bases and J gave up 1 base; unmatched junction bases: 9. The CDR3 covers 16 residues. Germline CDR1 reads MNHEY; CDR2 reads SVGEGT. Quantitative 5'-RACE with molecular barcodes generated TCR beta libraries. From the 5' RACE reads, TCRdb called clonotypes with MiXCR, one entry per CDR3 protein. Among around 130,000 distinct CDR3 sequences listed, about a sixth were seen once. This clonotype has a handful of counts. Its antigen is as yet unknown. The sequence came from a male donor with ankylosing spondylitis. Sequencing was performed on blood, either unsorted or a sorted T cell fraction (not recorded which). The chain couples TRBV6-2 or TRBV6-3 to TRBJ2-1, with 7 bases fitting TRBD1. CDR3 sequence reads: CASRPTGVVSYNEQFF. The DNA of the CDR3 is TGTGCCAGCAGACCCACAGGGGTAGTGTCCTACAATGAGCAGTTCTTC.